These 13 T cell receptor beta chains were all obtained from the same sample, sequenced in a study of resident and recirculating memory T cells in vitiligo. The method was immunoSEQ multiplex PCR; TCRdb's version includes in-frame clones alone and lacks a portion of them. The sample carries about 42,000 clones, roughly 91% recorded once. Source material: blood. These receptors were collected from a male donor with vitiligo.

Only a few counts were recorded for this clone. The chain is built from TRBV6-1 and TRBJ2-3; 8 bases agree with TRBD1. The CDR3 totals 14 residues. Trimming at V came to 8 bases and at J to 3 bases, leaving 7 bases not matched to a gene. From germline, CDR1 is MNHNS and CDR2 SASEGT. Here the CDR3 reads CASEPGQATDTQYF. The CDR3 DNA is TGTGCCAGCGAACCGGGACAGGCAACAGATACGCAGTATTTT.

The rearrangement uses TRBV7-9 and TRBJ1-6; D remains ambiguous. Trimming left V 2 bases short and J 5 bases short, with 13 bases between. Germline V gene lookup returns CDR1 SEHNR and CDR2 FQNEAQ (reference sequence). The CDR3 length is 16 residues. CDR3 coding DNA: TGTGCCAGCAGCTTACAGTTACCCCCTGATAATTCACCCCTCCACTTT. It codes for CASSLQLPPDNSPLHF.

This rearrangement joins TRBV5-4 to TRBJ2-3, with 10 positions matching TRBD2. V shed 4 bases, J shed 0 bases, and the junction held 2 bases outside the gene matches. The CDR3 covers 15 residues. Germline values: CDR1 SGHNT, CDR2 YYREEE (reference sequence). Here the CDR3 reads CASSHSGGSTDTQYF. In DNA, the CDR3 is TGTGCCAGCAGCCATAGCGGGGGGAGCACAGATACGCAGTATTTT.

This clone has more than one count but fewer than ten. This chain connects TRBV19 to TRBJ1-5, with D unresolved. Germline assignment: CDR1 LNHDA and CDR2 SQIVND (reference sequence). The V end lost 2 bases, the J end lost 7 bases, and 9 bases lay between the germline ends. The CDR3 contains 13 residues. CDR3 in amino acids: CASSIRPGQPQHF. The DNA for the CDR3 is TGTGCCAGTAGTATACGTCCGGGGCAGCCCCAGCATTTT.

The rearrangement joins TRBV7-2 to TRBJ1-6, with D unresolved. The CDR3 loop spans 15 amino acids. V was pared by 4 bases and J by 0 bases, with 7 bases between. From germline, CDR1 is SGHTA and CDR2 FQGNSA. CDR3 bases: TGTGCCAGCAGCTCCCTGAGCTCCTATAATTCACCCCTCCACTTT. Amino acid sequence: CASSSLSSYNSPLHF.

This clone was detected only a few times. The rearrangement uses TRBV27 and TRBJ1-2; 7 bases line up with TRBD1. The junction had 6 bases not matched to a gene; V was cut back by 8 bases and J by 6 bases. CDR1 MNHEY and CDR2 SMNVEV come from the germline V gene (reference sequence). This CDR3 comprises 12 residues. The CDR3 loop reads CASGIRGNGYTF. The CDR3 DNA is TGTGCCAGCGGAATCAGGGGGAATGGCTACACCTTC.

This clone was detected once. CDR3 DNA: TGTGCCTGGAGCGATAAAAAATGGGGGGGTCAGCCCCAGCATTTT. Its translation: CAWSDKKWGGQPQHF. V gene TRBV30 combines with J gene TRBJ1-5, with a weak D call TRBD1 (5 bases). V shed 3 bases and J shed 6 bases, with 18 bases lying between them. This CDR3 is 15 amino acids long. Germline CDR1 reads GTSNPN; CDR2 reads SVGIG (reference sequence).

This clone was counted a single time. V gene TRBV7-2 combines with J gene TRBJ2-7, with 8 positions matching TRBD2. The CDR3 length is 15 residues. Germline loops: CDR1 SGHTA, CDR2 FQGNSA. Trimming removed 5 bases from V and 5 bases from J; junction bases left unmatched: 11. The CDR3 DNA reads TGTGCCAGCAGCCCCTCCGGGACTAGGGCCCACGAGCAGTACTTC. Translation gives CASSPSGTRAHEQYF.

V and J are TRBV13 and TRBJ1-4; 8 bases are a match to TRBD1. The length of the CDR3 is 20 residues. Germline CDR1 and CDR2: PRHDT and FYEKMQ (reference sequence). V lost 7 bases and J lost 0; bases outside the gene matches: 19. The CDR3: CASTSNVRDRMMATNEKLFF. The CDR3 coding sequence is TGTGCCAGCACCTCAAACGTCCGGGACAGGATGATGGCAACTAATGAAAAACTGTTTTTT.

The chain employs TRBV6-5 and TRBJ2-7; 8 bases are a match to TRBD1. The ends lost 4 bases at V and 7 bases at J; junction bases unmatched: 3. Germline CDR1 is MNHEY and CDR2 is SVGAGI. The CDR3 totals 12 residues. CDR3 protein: CASSWTGREQYF. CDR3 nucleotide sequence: TGTGCCAGCAGTTGGACAGGGCGGGAGCAGTACTTC.

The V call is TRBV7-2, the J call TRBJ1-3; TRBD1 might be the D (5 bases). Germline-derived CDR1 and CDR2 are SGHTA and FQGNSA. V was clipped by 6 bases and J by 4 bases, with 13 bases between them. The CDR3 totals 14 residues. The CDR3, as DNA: TGTGCCAGCAGTACCCGGACACAGGGAAACACCATATATTTT. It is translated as CASSTRTQGNTIYF.

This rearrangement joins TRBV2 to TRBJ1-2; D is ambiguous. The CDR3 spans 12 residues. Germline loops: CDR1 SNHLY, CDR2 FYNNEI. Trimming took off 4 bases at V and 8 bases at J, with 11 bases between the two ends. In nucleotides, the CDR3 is TGTGCCAGCAGTGTTTGGACGGGGGGCTACACCTTC. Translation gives CASSVWTGGYTF.

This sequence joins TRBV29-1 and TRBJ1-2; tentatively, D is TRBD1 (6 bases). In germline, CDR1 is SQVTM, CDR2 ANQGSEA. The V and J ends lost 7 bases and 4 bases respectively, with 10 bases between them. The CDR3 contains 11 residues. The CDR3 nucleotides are TGCAGCGGTGGACAGTCCTATGGCTACACCTTC. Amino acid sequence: CSGGQSYGYTF.